This TCR beta chain was retrieved from a study of regulatory T cells in long-lasting Graves disease. Study-level results: Persistent disease preferred TRBV28, TRBJ1-2 and TRBJ2-5.

The CDR3 has 16 amino acids. V was cut by 6 bases and J by 0 bases, with 17 bases left in between. With iRepertoire HTBI primers and Arm-PCR of CDR3 regions, TCR beta libraries were built. Each CDR3 protein is one row after TCRdb ran MiXCR on the multiplex PCR reads. Of hundreds of thousands of distinct CDR3 sequences listed, 20% to 25% are singletons. For this clonotype: What it binds is not known.

Regarding time point: persistent/refractory GD, antithyroid drugs over 5 years with positive TRAb. The TCR library was made from RNA extracted from PBMCs. Specimen: peripheral blood mononuclear cells (PBMCs), collected when the disease was refractory, from a patient treated with antithyroid drugs. This TCR came from a female donor with Graves disease. V gene TRBV12-3 or TRBV12-4 combines with J gene TRBJ2-5, with D maybe TRBD1 (6 bases). The CDR3, as DNA: TGTGCCAGCAGCTCCAGAGGGACAACGTACCAAGAGACCCAGTACTTC. Protein product: CASSSRGTTYQETQYF.